This T cell receptor (beta chain) was observed in a study of T-cell memory formation after mild COVID-19. The junction had 6 bases not matched to a gene; V was cut back by 6 bases and J by 7 bases. This CDR3 has 13 amino acids. Germline CDR1 and CDR2: DFQATT and SNEGSKA (reference sequence). This clonotype showed up just a few times. Its target is not known. MiXCR was run by TCRdb on the 5' RACE reads, yielding one entry per CDR3 protein. The sample has about 210,000 distinct CDR3 sequences, 8% to 11% seen once. The study, taken as a whole, reports: CD4+ contracting clones were found mainly in CM and EM, and CD8+ ones in EMRA. That cross-reactive memory joined was suggested by some responding clones appearing in pre-infection memory.

The sequenced material came from PBMCs or a T cell subset sorted from them (not recorded which). The gene calls are TRBV20-1 and TRBJ1-6, with TRBD1 matching over 7 bases. This receptor was taken from a man aged 18 to 29 who had mild COVID-19 (a few samples of this study predate the infection). Cell type and time point are not known. The CDR3 spells CSALGQLNSPLHF. As DNA, the CDR3 is TGCAGTGCACTGGGACAGCTAAATTCACCCCTCCACTTT.